The 22 T cell receptor beta chains below come from one sample, sequenced in a study of blood T cell repertoires in COVID-19. Assay: immunoSEQ multiplex PCR; the TCRdb copy retains only in-frame clones and omits some. The data hold about 280,000 clones, with about 85% observed a single time. Sample: PBMCs or T cells enriched from blood (not recorded which). These receptor sequences come from a woman aged 45-65 years who had recovered from COVID-19.

The chain carries TRBV30 and TRBJ1-5; no clear D. The V end was cut by 0 bases, the J end by 2 bases, with 17 bases between. This CDR3 is 17 amino acids long. Germline V gene data show CDR1 as GTSNPN and CDR2 as SVGIG (reference sequence). CDR3 region: CAWSVLPVATGNQPQHF. CDR3 bases: TGTGCCTGGAGTGTTCTGCCAGTGGCCACAGGCAATCAGCCCCAGCATTTT.

The chain recombines TRBV14 with TRBJ1-1; D ambiguous. Germline assignment: CDR1 SGHDN and CDR2 FVKESK. This CDR3 comprises 13 residues. Trimming took 1 base from V and 5 from J, leaving 8 bases between them. The CDR3 region is CASSQVAGTEAFF. CDR3 DNA: TGTGCCAGCAGCCAAGTAGCGGGGACTGAAGCTTTCTTT.

This clone was counted a few times. The rearrangement uses TRBV7-8 and TRBJ2-7, with a possible D match to TRBD1 (5 bases). The germline V gene has CDR1 SGHVS and CDR2 FQNEAQ. V lost 3 bases and J lost 1, with 10 bases in between. The CDR3 contains 14 residues. The CDR3 loop is CASSFHQGSYEQYF. CDR3 nucleotide sequence: TGTGCCAGCAGCTTTCATCAGGGATCCTACGAGCAGTACTTC.

This clone was seen a few times. The chain combines TRBV5-4 with TRBJ1-6; TRBD1 aligns across 10 bases. This CDR3 is built from 14 residues. With V trimmed by 6 bases and J by 9 bases, 6 bases remained unmatched. CDR1 and CDR2 (germline): SGHNT, YYREEE (reference sequence). The CDR3 DNA reads TGTGCCAGCAAAACGACAGGGGGCTCTTCACCCCTCCACTTT. It specifies CASKTTGGSSPLHF. Full variable domain (missing parts from reference TRBV5-4 and TRBJ1-6): ETGVTQSPTHLIKTRGQQVTLRCSSQSGHNTVSWYQQALGQGPQFIFQYYREEENGRGNFPPRFSGLQFPNYSSELNVNALELDDSALYLCASKTTGGSSPLHFGNGTRLTVT.

The genes are TRBV18 and TRBJ1-1; D is unresolved. V gave up 5 bases and J gave up 2 bases, with 9 bases separating them. The CDR3 runs 13 residues. Germline lookup yields CDR1 KGHSH and CDR2 LQKENI. The CDR3 sequence is CASSGSGNTEAFF. CDR3 coding DNA: TGTGCCAGCTCAGGTTCAGGTAACACTGAAGCTTTCTTT.

This rearrangement joins TRBV7-9 to TRBJ2-4, with no clear D. V was shortened by 5 bases and J by 3 bases, with 8 bases between the two germline ends. Germline assignment: CDR1 SEHNR and CDR2 FQNEAQ (reference sequence). There are 13 residues in the CDR3. The CDR3 loop is CASSQEFKNIQYF. The CDR3 bases are TGTGCCAGCAGCCAGGAATTCAAAAACATTCAGTACTTC.

The chain combines TRBV18 with TRBJ2-7; 9 nucleotides align to TRBD1. Losses at the gene ends were 3 bases for V and 7 bases for J; bases not matched to a gene: 4. CDR3 length: 13 amino acids. Per the germline V gene, CDR1 is KGHSH and CDR2 is LQKENI. The CDR3 region has the DNA TGTGCCAGCTCACCGGACAGGGGTGGGGAGCAGTACTTC. This encodes CASSPDRGGEQYF.

This sequence joins TRBV10-3 and TRBJ1-1, with D possibly being TRBD1 (6 bases). CDR1 ENHRY and CDR2 SYGVKD come from the germline V gene. Trimming removed 2 bases at V and 1 base at J, with 11 bases between. The CDR3 totals 15 residues. The CDR3 DNA follows: TGTGCCATCAGTGAGACAGGACAGTCGAACACTGAAGCTTTCTTT. Residues: CAISETGQSNTEAFF.

V gene TRBV27 combines with J gene TRBJ1-2; no clear D. The CDR3 sequence is 15 residues long. The germline V and J ends were trimmed by 0 bases and 5 bases, with 13 bases remaining between them. CDR1 is MNHEY, CDR2 SMNVEV, per germline (reference sequence). CDR3 loop: CASSLSWGEMYGYTF. The CDR3, as DNA: TGTGCCAGCAGTTTATCTTGGGGAGAAATGTATGGCTACACCTTC.

This clone appeared a few times. The gene calls are TRBV5-1 and TRBJ1-1; a weak D match, TRBD1 (5 bases). Looked up from germline, CDR1 is SGHRS and CDR2 is YFSETQ. The V end lost 2 bases, the J end lost 9 bases, and 14 bases lay between the germline ends. There are 13 residues in the CDR3. CDR3 residues: CASSLWGEQKAFF. The DNA of the CDR3 is TGCGCCAGCAGCTTATGGGGGGAACAAAAAGCTTTCTTT.

This clone was seen a single time. The chain carries TRBV7-9 and TRBJ2-5; D gene uncertain. The CDR3 is 12 amino acids. The V gene's germline CDR1 is SEHNR and CDR2 FQNEAQ (reference sequence). V was pared by 7 bases and J by 6 bases, with 12 bases between. CDR3 amino acids: CASTPVLQTQYF. CDR3 sequence (DNA): TGTGCCAGCACCCCAGTTTTGCAGACCCAGTACTTC.

This clone was detected only once. This sequence joins TRBV19 and TRBJ1-6, with D perhaps matching TRBD1 (5 bases). V lost 2 bases and J lost 8, with 7 bases in between. CDR1 and CDR2 from the germline V gene are LNHDA and SQIVND (reference sequence). CDR3 length equals 13 residues. CDR3 DNA: TGTGCCAGTAGTATAATGACAGATTCACCCCTCCACTTT. Translation gives CASSIMTDSPLHF.

This chain links TRBV6-5 with TRBJ1-6; perhaps TRBD1 as D (6 bases). Germline V gene data show CDR1 as MNHEY and CDR2 as SVGAGI. Trimming pared 5 bases from V and 15 bases from J, leaving 14 bases between. This CDR3 spans 12 amino acids. The CDR3, as DNA: TGTGCCAGCAGTCCTACAGGGACCGGCCTCCACTTT. Translated, it gives CASSPTGTGLHF.

The J gene is TRBJ1-4, the V gene TRBV28, with D possibly matching TRBD1 (5 bases). This CDR3 contains 15 residues. Germline loops: CDR1 MDHEN, CDR2 SYDVKM. Between the trimmed V and J ends, which lost 2 bases and 7 bases, there was a span of 14 bases. The DNA for the CDR3 is TGTGCCAGCAGTTTACAGGGTTCGGTTCGTGAAAAACTGTTTTTT. The encoded protein is CASSLQGSVREKLFF.

The chain links TRBV28 to TRBJ2-7; possibly TRBD2 for D (6 bases). V lost 3 bases, J lost 3 bases, and 9 bases lay in between. CDR3 length equals 13 residues. Germline V gene sequence: CDR1 MDHEN, CDR2 SYDVKM. The CDR3 DNA follows: TGTGCCAGCAGTTTGATGGGGGGCTACGAGCAGTACTTC. This sequence encodes CASSLMGGYEQYF.

This clone came up a few times. V usage is TRBV7-9 and J usage is TRBJ1-4; no clear D. The CDR3 contains 12 residues. CDR1 SEHNR and CDR2 FQNEAQ come from the germline V gene (reference sequence). Trimming took 1 base from V and 13 from J, leaving 10 bases between them. For the CDR3, the DNA is TGTGCCAGCAGCTTAGTGGAGGGTGCACTGTTTTTT. Translation gives CASSLVEGALFF.

V gene TRBV7-8 combines with J gene TRBJ2-3; 8 bases fit TRBD2. The V gene end was trimmed by 4 bases and the J gene end by 0 bases; junction bases not matched to a gene: 15. From germline, CDR1 is SGHVS and CDR2 FQNEAQ. CDR3 size: 19 residues. CDR3 amino acids: CASSSRIQQRGPSTDTQYF. In DNA form, the CDR3 reads TGTGCCAGCAGCTCTAGGATCCAACAGCGGGGGCCAAGCACAGATACGCAGTATTTT. Variable domain in full (rest from reference TRBV7-8 and TRBJ2-3): GAGVSQSPRYKVAKRGQDVALRCDPISGHVSLFWYQQALGQGPEFLTYFQNEAQLDKSGLPSDRFFAERPEGSVSTLKIQRTQQEDSAVYLCASSSRIQQRGPSTDTQYFGPGTRLTVL.

This clone was detected many times. V is TRBV30 and J is TRBJ2-7; 11 bases match TRBD2. CDR3 length: 16 amino acids. The trim removed 3 bases at V and 0 bases at J, leaving 7 bases unmatched. CDR1 is GTSNPN and CDR2 is SVGIG in the germline V gene (reference sequence). In DNA form, the CDR3 reads TGTGCCTGGAGGCCTACTAGCGGGAGCCTCTCCTACGAGCAGTACTTC. Its translation: CAWRPTSGSLSYEQYF.

The genes are TRBV18 and TRBJ2-7, with D possibly being TRBD2 (6 bases). CDR1 KGHSH and CDR2 LQKENI come from the germline V gene. The CDR3 contains 13 residues. The V and J ends lost 3 bases and 3 bases respectively, with 9 bases between them. Written as DNA, the CDR3 is TGTGCCAGCTCACCGCAGGGAGGCTACGAGCAGTACTTC. It codes for CASSPQGGYEQYF.

The chain recombines TRBV7-8 with TRBJ1-3, with a tentative D call TRBD1 (5 bases). This CDR3 is 13 amino acids long. The V and J ends lost 8 bases and 0 bases respectively, with 8 bases between them. CDR1 and CDR2 (germline): SGHVS, FQNEAQ. CDR3 sequence reads: CASGHSSGNTIYF. CDR3 nucleotides: TGTGCCAGCGGACACAGCTCTGGAAACACCATATATTTT.

The J gene is TRBJ1-2, the V gene TRBV16; the D gene is possibly TRBD1 (5 bases). The CDR3 runs to 15 residues. The germline V gene encodes CDR1 KGHSY and CDR2 FQNENV. V lost 0 bases and J 3 bases, leaving 11 bases between the germline ends. CDR3 in amino acids: CASSQSWQGHYGYTF. Written as DNA, the CDR3 is TGTGCCAGCAGCCAATCCTGGCAGGGCCACTATGGCTACACCTTC.

The chain is built from TRBV9 and TRBJ1-2; no clear D gene. In germline, CDR1 is SGDLS, CDR2 YYNGEE. The CDR3 is 13 amino acids. Trimming took off 0 bases at V and 2 bases at J, with 5 bases between the two ends. The CDR3 region is CASSVARNYGYTF. In nucleotides, the CDR3 is TGTGCCAGCAGCGTAGCCAGGAACTATGGCTACACCTTC.